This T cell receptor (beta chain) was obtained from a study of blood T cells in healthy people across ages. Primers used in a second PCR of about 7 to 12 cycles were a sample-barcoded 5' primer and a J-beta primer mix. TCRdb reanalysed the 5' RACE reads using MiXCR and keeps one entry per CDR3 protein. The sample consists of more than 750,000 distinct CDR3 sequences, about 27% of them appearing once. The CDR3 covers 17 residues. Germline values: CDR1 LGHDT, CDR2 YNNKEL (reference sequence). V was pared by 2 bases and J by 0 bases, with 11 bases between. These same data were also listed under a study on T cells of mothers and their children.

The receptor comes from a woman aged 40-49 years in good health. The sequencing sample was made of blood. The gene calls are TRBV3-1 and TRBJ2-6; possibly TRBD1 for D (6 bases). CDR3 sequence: CASSQWTANSGANVLTF. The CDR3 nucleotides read TGTGCCAGCAGCCAATGGACAGCCAACTCTGGGGCCAACGTCCTGACTTTC.